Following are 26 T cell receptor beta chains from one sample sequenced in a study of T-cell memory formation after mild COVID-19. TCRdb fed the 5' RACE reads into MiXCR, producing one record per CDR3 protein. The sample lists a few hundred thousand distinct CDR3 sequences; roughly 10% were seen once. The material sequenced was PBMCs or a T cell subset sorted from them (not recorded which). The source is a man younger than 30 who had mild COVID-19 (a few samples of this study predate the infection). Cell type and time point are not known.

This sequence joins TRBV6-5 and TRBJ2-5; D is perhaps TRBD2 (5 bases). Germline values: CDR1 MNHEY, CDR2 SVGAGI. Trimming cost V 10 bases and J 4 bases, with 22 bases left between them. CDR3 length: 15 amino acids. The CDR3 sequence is CANSGTVSPGETQYF. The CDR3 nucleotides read TGTGCCAACTCGGGAACGGTTAGTCCGGGAGAGACCCAGTACTTC.

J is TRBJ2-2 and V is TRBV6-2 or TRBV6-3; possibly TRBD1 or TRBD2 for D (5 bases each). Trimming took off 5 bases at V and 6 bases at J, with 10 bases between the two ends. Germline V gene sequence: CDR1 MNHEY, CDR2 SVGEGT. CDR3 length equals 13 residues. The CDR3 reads CASSGGFAGELFF. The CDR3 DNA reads TGTGCCAGCAGTGGGGGATTCGCCGGGGAGCTGTTTTTT.

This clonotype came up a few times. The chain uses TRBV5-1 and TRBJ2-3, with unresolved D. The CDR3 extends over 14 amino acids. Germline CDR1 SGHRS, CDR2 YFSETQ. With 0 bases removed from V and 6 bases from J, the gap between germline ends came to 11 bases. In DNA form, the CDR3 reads TGCGCCAGCAGCTTGGAAAGCACATCCGATACGCAGTATTTT. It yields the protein CASSLESTSDTQYF.

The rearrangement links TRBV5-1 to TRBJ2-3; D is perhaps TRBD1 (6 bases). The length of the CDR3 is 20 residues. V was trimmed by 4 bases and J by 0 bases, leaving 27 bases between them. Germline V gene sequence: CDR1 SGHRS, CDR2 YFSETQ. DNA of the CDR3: TGCGCCAGCAGCCCCTACAGGGCGGCGGCGCGACCCCAAAGCACAGATACGCAGTATTTT. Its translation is CASSPYRAAARPQSTDTQYF.

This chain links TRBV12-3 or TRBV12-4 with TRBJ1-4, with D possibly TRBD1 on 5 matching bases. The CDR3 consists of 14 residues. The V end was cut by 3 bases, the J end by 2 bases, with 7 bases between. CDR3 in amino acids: CASSLRGTNEKLFF. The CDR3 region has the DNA TGTGCCAGCAGTTTGAGGGGTACTAATGAAAAACTGTTTTTT.

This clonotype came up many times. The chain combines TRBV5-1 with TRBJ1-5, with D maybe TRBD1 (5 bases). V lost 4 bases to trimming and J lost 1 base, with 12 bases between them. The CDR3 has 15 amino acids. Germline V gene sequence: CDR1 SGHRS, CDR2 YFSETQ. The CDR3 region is CASSAFWGSNQPQHF. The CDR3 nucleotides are TGCGCCAGCAGCGCGTTTTGGGGCAGCAATCAGCCCCAGCATTTT.

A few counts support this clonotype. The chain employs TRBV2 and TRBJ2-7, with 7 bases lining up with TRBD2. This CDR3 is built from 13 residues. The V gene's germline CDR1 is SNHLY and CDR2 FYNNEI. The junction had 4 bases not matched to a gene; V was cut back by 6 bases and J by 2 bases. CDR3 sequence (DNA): TGTGCCAGCAGGGGGACTACCGCCTACGAGCAGTACGTC. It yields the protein CASRGTTAYEQYV.

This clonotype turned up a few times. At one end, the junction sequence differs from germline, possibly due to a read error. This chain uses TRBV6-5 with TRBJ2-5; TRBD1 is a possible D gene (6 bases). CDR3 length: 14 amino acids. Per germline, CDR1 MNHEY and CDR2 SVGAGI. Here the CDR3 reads CASSLRTAQGTQYF. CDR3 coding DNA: TGTGCCAGCAGCCTTCGGACAGCCCAAGGGACCCAGTACTTC.

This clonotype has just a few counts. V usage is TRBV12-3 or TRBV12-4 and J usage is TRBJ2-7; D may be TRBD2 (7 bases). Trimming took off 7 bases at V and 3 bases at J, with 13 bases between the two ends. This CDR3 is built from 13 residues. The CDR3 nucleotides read TGTGCCAGCATTGGGAGGGGGATCTACGAGCAGTACGTC. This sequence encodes CASIGRGIYEQYV.

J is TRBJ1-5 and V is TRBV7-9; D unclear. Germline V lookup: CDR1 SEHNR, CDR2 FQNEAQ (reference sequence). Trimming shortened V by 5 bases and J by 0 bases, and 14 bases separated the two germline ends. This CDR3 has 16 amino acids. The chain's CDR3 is CASSIQRGFSNQPQHF. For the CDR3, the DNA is TGTGCCAGCAGCATACAGCGAGGCTTTAGCAATCAGCCCCAGCATTTT.

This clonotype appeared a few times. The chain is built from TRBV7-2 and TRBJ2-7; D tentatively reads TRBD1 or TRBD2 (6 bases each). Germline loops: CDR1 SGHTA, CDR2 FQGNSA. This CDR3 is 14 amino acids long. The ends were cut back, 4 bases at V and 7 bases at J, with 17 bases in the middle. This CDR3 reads CASSYRGQGTEQYF. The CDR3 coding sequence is TGTGCCAGCAGCTATCGGGGGCAGGGAACAGAGCAGTACTTC.

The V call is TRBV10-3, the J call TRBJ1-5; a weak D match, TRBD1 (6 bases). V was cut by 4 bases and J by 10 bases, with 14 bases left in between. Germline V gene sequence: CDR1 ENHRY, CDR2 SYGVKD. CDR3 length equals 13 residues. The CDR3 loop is CAISGDTASPQHF. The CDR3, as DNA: TGTGCCATCAGTGGGGACACCGCAAGCCCCCAGCATTTT.

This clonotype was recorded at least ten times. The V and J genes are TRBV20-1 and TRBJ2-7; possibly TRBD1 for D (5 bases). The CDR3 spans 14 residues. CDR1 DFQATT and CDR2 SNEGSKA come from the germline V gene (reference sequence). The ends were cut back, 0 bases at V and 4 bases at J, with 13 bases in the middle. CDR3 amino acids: CSARDSGQKYEQYV. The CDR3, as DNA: TGCAGTGCTAGAGATAGTGGACAAAAATACGAGCAGTACGTC.

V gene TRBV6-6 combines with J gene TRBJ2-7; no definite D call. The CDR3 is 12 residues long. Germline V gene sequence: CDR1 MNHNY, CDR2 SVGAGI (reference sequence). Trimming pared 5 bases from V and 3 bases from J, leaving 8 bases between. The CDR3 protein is CASSPTVYEQYV. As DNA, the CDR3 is TGTGCCAGCAGTCCCACGGTCTACGAGCAGTACGTC.

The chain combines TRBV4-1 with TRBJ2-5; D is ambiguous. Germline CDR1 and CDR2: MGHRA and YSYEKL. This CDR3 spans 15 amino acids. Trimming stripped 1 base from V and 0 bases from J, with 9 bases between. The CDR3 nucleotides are TGCGCCAGCAGCCAAGGATCCGAGAACCAAGAGACCCAGTACTTC. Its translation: CASSQGSENQETQYF.

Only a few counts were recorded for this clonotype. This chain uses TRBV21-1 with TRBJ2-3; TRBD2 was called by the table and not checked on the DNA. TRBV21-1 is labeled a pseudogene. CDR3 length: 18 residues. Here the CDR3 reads CASSKTTRTGGPTDTQYF. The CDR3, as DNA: TGTGCCAGCAGCAAGACGACACGAACGGGGGGGCCCACAGATACGCAGTATTTT.

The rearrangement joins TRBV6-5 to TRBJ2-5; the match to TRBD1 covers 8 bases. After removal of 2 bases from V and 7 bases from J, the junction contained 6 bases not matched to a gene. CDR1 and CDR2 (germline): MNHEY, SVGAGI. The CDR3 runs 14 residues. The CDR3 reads CASSYRQGAGTQYF. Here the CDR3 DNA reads TGTGCCAGCAGTTACAGGCAGGGGGCGGGGACCCAGTACTTC.

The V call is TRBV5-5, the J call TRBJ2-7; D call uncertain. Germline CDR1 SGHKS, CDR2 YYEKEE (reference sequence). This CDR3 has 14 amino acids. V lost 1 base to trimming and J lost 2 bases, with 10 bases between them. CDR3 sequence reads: CASSLLADPYEQYV. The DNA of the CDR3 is TGTGCCAGCAGCTTGCTTGCAGACCCCTACGAGCAGTACGTC.

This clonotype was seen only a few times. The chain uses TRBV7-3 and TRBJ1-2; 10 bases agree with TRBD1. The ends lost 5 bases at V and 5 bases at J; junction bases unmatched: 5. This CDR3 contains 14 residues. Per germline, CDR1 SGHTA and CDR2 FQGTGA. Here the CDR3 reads CASSLGTGAYGYTF. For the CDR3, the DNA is TGTGCCAGCAGCCTAGGGACAGGGGCGTATGGCTACACCTTC.

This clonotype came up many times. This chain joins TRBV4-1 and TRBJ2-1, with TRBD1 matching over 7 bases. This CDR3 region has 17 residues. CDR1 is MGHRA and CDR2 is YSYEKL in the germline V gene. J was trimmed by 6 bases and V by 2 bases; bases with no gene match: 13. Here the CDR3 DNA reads TGCGCCAGCAGCCAAACGCGAAACAGGGGTGAGGGCAATGAGCAGTTCTTC. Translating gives CASSQTRNRGEGNEQFF.

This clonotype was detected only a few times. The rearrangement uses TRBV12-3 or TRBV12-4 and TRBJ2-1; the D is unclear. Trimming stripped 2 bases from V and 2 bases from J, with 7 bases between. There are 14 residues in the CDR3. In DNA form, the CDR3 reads TGTGCCAGCAGTTTAAATGGGGCCTACAATGAGCAGTTCTTC. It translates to CASSLNGAYNEQFF.

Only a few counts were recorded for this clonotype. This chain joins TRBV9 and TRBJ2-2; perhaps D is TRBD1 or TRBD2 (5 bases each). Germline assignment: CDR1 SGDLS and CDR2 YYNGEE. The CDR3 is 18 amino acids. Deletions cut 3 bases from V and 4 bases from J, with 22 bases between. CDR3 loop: CASSDPGRTLGGTGELFF. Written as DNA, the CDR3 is TGTGCCAGCAGCGACCCGGGACGGACCCTGGGTGGCACCGGGGAGCTGTTTTTT.

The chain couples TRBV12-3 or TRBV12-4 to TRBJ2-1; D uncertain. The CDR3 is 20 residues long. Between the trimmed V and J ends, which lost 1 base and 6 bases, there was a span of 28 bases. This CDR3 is CASSLDVLFLGLGFRNEQFF. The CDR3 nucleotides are TGTGCCAGCAGTTTAGATGTGTTGTTTTTAGGGCTAGGTTTCCGCAATGAGCAGTTCTTC.

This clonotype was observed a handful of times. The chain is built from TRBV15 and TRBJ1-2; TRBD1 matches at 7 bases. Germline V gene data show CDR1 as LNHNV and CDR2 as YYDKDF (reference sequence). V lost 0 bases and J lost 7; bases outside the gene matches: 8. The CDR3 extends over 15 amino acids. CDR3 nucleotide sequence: TGTGCCACCAGCAGAGATCTAGGGGGCCCGGGTGGCTACACCTTC. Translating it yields CATSRDLGGPGGYTF.

The CDR3 DNA is TGTGCCAGCAGCCTTGGAAGGGATGAGCAGTTCTTC. Residues: CASSLGRDEQFF. The genes are TRBV11-2 and TRBJ2-1; D remains unclear. The CDR3 extends over 12 amino acids. V was trimmed by 5 bases and J by 8 bases, leaving 10 bases between them. Germline CDR1 and CDR2: SGHAT and FQNNGV. Together with reference TRBV11-2 and TRBJ2-1, the CDR3 gives the full variable domain: EAGVAQSPRYKIIEKRQSVAFWCNPISGHATLYWYQQILGQGPKLLIQFQNNGVVDDSQLPKDRFSAERLKGVDSTLKIQPAKLEDSAVYLCASSLGRDEQFFGPGTRLTVL.

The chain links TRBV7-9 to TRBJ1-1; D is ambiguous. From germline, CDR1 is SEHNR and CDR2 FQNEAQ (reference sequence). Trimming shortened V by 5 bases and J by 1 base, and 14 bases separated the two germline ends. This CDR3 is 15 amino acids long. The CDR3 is CASSPYGVRNTEAFF. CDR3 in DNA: TGTGCCAGCAGCCCGTACGGGGTAAGGAACACTGAAGCTTTCTTT.